The clone carrying this T cell receptor beta chain was picked up one time. From germline, CDR1 is MNHNS and CDR2 SASEGT. Trimming removed 0 bases at V and 0 bases at J, with 5 bases between. The CDR3 consists of 14 residues. In the PCR, 60 Vbeta and 13 Jbeta primers were used. In the source study's methods: Unique TCR beta chains numbered roughly 84 million in a later analysis, with roughly 10 million shared. Profiled with immunoSEQ multiplex PCR; TCRdb holds only in-frame clones, not every one. The V and J calls and clone size were taken over from that table, and D and trimming were inferred from the DNA. Here the sample spans 120,000 to 150,000 clones, 80% being singletons. The data were obtained in a study of cytomegalovirus exposure and HLA in healthy donors.

The sample was PBMCs. The receptor comes from a male donor in good health and CMV-seronegative. The V gene is TRBV6-1, the J gene TRBJ1-1, with unresolved D. The CDR3: CASSEASLNTEAFF. The CDR3 DNA is TGTGCCAGCAGTGAAGCGTCTTTGAACACTGAAGCTTTCTTT.